This T cell receptor beta chain is from a study of OX40 agonist ivuxolimab in advanced cancers. CDR1 and CDR2 from the germline V gene are SGHNT and YYREEE (reference sequence). The CDR3 covers 15 residues. The V and J ends lost 0 bases and 5 bases, in that order; junction bases with no gene match: 5. The table came from immunoSEQ multiplex PCR; TCRdb's copy has only in-frame clones and leaves some out. The sample yields 100,000 to 150,000 clones, about nine tenths seen once. Findings of the study overall: By week 6 at 0.1 to 3.0 mg/kg, blood CD4+ and CD8+ T cells had expanded clonally. Partial responders at 0.1-3.0 mg/kg showed near-lowest clonal expansion.

Prior autoimmune disease or systemic immunosuppression barred patients. Regarding this clone: Its antigen is as yet unknown.

The chain has TRBV5-4 and TRBJ2-7; TRBD2 aligns across 10 bases. This receptor was taken from an adult with an advanced solid tumor such as melanoma, head and neck, liver or kidney cancer. The source material was CD4+ or CD8+ T cells sorted from blood, sampled in a trial of the OX40 agonist ivuxolimab. The CDR3 DNA follows: TGTGCCAGCAGCTTGGTCTTAGCGGGAGGCGACGAGCAGTACTTC. This codes for CASSLVLAGGDEQYF.